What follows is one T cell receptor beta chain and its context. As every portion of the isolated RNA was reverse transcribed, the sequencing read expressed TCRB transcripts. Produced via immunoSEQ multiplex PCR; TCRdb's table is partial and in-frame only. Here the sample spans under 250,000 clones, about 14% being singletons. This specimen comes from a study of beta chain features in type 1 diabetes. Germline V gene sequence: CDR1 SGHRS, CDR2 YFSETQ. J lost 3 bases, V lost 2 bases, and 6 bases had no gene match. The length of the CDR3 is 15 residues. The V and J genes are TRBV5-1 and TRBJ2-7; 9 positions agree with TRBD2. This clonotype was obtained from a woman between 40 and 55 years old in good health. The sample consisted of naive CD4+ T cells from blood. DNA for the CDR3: TGCGCCAGCAGCTTCGCGGGGGGGCGGGTCTACGAGCAGTACTTC. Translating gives CASSFAGGRVYEQYF.